This TCR beta chain was recorded in a study of CD8 T cells in Susac syndrome. Study-wide results and caveats: There was no clonal expansion in the CD4+ T cell repertoires of Susac syndrome.

As regards this clonotype: The target antigen is unknown.

Trimming cost V 0 bases and J 10 bases; bases outside gene matches: 3. Germline loops: CDR1 SGHDN, CDR2 FVKESK. This CDR3 comprises 15 residues. Roughly 0.45 to 1 ug RNA was reverse transcribed with random hexamers. Each CDR3 protein is one row after TCRdb ran MiXCR on the immunoSEQ multiplex PCR reads. The table has under 200,000 distinct CDR3 sequences, roughly 92% seen once; the top ten hold approximately 0.11%. The specimen sequenced was CD4+ T cells from PBMCs. This TCR was recovered from a human donor with Susac syndrome. The chain links TRBV14 to TRBJ1-6; 10 nucleotides line up with TRBD1. In DNA form, the CDR3 reads TGTGCCAGCAGCCAAGAGGACAGGGGGAGCTCACCCCTCCACTTT. The encoded protein is CASSQEDRGSSPLHF.